This T cell receptor (beta chain) was observed in a study of cytotoxic CD8 clonotypes in ibrutinib-treated CLL. Study background: Per sample, productive templates averaged roughly 230,000 and productive rearrangements averaged approximately 87,000.

With V trimmed by 4 bases and J by 3 bases, 2 bases remained unmatched. The CDR3 spans 14 residues. The V gene's germline CDR1 is ENHRY and CDR2 SYGVKD. Measured with immunoSEQ multiplex PCR; TCRdb has only the in-frame clones, and not every one. The table shows around 250,000 clones, with under 80% occurring only once. Findings and caveats of the study: Clonality was elevated at ibrutinib response and had returned toward baseline at progression.

To note about this clone: The antigen is not known.

The sample here was PBMCs, taken after 24 months of ibrutinib treatment. The chain carries TRBV10-3 and TRBJ1-1; 10 nucleotides match TRBD1. The source of this sequence is a human donor with chronic lymphocytic leukemia. CDR3 residues: CAISGTGGDTEAFF. The DNA of the CDR3 is TGTGCCATCAGTGGGACAGGGGGGGACACTGAAGCTTTCTTT.